Described below is a single T cell receptor beta chain sequence and its context. The table came from immunoSEQ multiplex PCR; TCRdb's copy has only in-frame clones and leaves some out. The sample holds about 52,000 clones, around nine tenths seen once. The data were obtained in a study of T cell changes during pregnancy in multiple sclerosis. CDR1 SGHTA and CDR2 FQGNSA come from the germline V gene. The length of the CDR3 is 16 residues. The V and J ends lost 2 bases and 0 bases respectively, with 10 bases between them. The rearrangement uses TRBV7-2 and TRBJ2-2, with D unclear. This receptor was taken from a female donor with multiple sclerosis, enrolled in a pregnancy study. This material consisted of CD4+ T cells from peripheral blood mononuclear cells, taken before pregnancy. The CDR3 sequence is CASSLIRVPNTGELFF. In DNA form, the CDR3 reads TGTGCCAGCAGCTTAATTCGAGTCCCGAACACCGGGGAGCTGTTTTTT.